The 25 T cell receptor beta chains listed next were all sequenced from one sample in a study of OX40 agonist ivuxolimab in advanced cancers. Here immunoSEQ multiplex PCR was the method, and the copy in TCRdb shows in-frame clones only, minus some. Of tens of thousands of clones listed, 60% to 80% are singletons. Specimen: CD4+ or CD8+ T cells sorted from blood, collected in a trial of the OX40 agonist ivuxolimab. The receptors were gathered from an adult with an advanced solid tumor such as melanoma, head and neck, liver or kidney cancer.

The chain joins TRBV7-2 to TRBJ1-2; D remains unclear. Trimming took off 0 bases at V and 8 bases at J, with 10 bases between the two ends. Germline CDR1 SGHTA, CDR2 FQGNSA. The CDR3 covers 13 residues. CDR3 residues: CASSLAPEQGYTF. The CDR3 nucleotides are TGTGCCAGCAGCTTAGCGCCGGAGCAGGGCTACACCTTC.

The rearrangement uses TRBV7-8 and TRBJ2-1; 10 positions agree with TRBD1. CDR3 length: 17 residues. Germline V gene sequence: CDR1 SGHVS, CDR2 FQNEAQ. J lost 7 bases, V lost 0 bases, and 9 bases had no gene match. CDR3 residues: CASSLAGTGVFRNEQFF. For the CDR3, the DNA is TGTGCCAGCAGCTTAGCCGGGACAGGGGTCTTTAGGAATGAGCAGTTCTTC.

The rearrangement joins TRBV27 to TRBJ1-4; 7 nucleotides line up with TRBD1. There are 15 residues in the CDR3. V dropped 0 bases and J dropped 11; count of bases not matched to a gene: 9. CDR1 is MNHEY, CDR2 SMNVEV, per germline (reference sequence). The CDR3 coding sequence is TGTGCCAGCAGTTTATCTGGGGACAGCCTGAGGAAACTGTTTTTT. Its translation: CASSLSGDSLRKLFF.

The rearrangement links TRBV7-3 to TRBJ2-2, with 9 bases matching TRBD2. CDR3 length: 18 residues. Trimming cost V 5 bases and J 0 bases; bases outside gene matches: 10. Germline values: CDR1 SGHTA, CDR2 FQGTGA. CDR3 in amino acids: CASSPRGASGANTGELFF. CDR3 nucleotides: TGTGCCAGCAGCCCCAGGGGGGCTAGCGGGGCGAACACCGGGGAGCTGTTTTTT.

The chain links TRBV11-2 to TRBJ2-7; D gene unclear. Germline V CDR1 and CDR2: SGHAT, FQNNGV. Trimming shortened V by 0 bases and J by 1 base, and 10 bases separated the two germline ends. This CDR3 spans 15 amino acids. CDR3 nucleotide sequence: TGTGCCAGCAGCTTAGATCTGAGCAGGTCCTACGAGCAGTACTTC. It translates to CASSLDLSRSYEQYF.

DNA for the CDR3: TGTGCCAGCAGCTTACATTGGGGGACTGAAGCTTTCTTT. Protein: CASSLHWGTEAFF. This chain links TRBV7-2 with TRBJ1-1; D is perhaps TRBD1 (5 bases). The germline V and J ends were trimmed by 2 bases and 5 bases, with 9 bases remaining between them. This CDR3 contains 13 residues. Germline V gene sequence: CDR1 SGHTA, CDR2 FQGNSA. Full variable domain (rest looked up from reference TRBV7-2 and TRBJ1-1): GAGVSQSPSNKVTEKGKDVELRCDPISGHTALYWYRQSLGQGLEFLIYFQGNSAPDKSGLPSDRFSAERTGGSVSTLTIQRTQQEDSAVYLCASSLHWGTEAFFGQGTRLTVV.

The CDR3 loop reads CASTFGQAGSPLHF. CDR3 DNA: TGTGCCAGCACCTTCGGACAGGCGGGTTCACCCCTCCACTTT. J is TRBJ1-6 and V is TRBV27; TRBD1 matches at 7 bases. The CDR3 sequence is 14 residues long. Germline CDR1 and CDR2: MNHEY and SMNVEV (reference sequence). The junction had 9 bases not matched to a gene; V was cut back by 7 bases and J by 9 bases.

This clone was counted a few times. The chain combines TRBV19 with TRBJ2-1; perhaps TRBD2 as D (6 bases). This CDR3 is built from 15 residues. V lost 6 bases and J lost 0, with 12 bases in between. CDR1 and CDR2 (germline): LNHDA, SQIVND (reference sequence). The CDR3 spells CASRVGGPSYNEQFF. DNA of the CDR3: TGTGCCAGTAGGGTTGGAGGGCCCTCCTACAATGAGCAGTTCTTC.

This clone ranks as medium-sized. The chain recombines TRBV29-1 with TRBJ1-1; D gene ambiguous. Trimming took 2 bases from V and 0 from J, leaving 4 bases between them. CDR1 and CDR2 (germline): SQVTM, ANQGSEA. This CDR3 spans 12 amino acids. The CDR3 DNA is TGCAGCGTTGAACCCATGAACACTGAAGCTTTCTTT. Protein: CSVEPMNTEAFF.

This sequence joins TRBV29-1 and TRBJ2-7; weak D call: TRBD1 (5 bases). The CDR3 is 14 residues long. Germline CDR1 reads SQVTM; CDR2 reads ANQGSEA. The V end was cut by 1 base, the J end by 4 bases, with 14 bases between. The CDR3 loop is CSVEAQGRAYEQYF. The CDR3 nucleotides are TGCAGCGTTGAAGCCCAGGGAAGGGCTTACGAGCAGTACTTC.

V usage is TRBV27 and J usage is TRBJ1-5; 7 bases line up with TRBD1. CDR1 and CDR2 from the germline V gene are MNHEY and SMNVEV (reference sequence). J was trimmed by 7 bases and V by 6 bases; bases with no gene match: 9. CDR3 length: 14 residues. This CDR3 reads CASRQGVQVQPQHF. Written as DNA, the CDR3 is TGTGCCAGCAGGCAGGGGGTTCAGGTCCAGCCCCAGCATTTT.

There are a few counts of this clone. The V and J genes are TRBV6-5 and TRBJ1-5, with 8 bases that match TRBD1. The CDR3 spans 14 residues. Trimming took 5 bases from V and 5 from J; bases not matched to a gene: 5. Germline loops: CDR1 MNHEY, CDR2 SVGAGI. The CDR3: CASSLDRGDQPQHF. Written as DNA, the CDR3 is TGTGCCAGCAGTCTAGACAGGGGAGATCAGCCCCAGCATTTT.

The chain recombines TRBV7-9 with TRBJ1-5; D is perhaps TRBD1 (6 bases). The V and J ends lost 1 base and 6 bases respectively, with 16 bases between them. CDR1 is SEHNR, CDR2 FQNEAQ, per germline (reference sequence). CDR3 length: 16 residues. CDR3 residues: CASSLEVPGARQPQHF. In DNA, the CDR3 is TGTGCCAGCAGCTTAGAAGTGCCAGGGGCTCGTCAGCCCCAGCATTTT.

The genes are TRBV18 and TRBJ1-5; D not resolved. The CDR3 contains 16 residues. The germline V gene encodes CDR1 KGHSH and CDR2 LQKENI. Between the trimmed V and J ends, which lost 6 bases and 0 bases, there was a span of 15 bases. CDR3 coding DNA: TGTGCCAGCTCCCTAGAGAGAACCGATAGCAATCAGCCCCAGCATTTT. It is translated as CASSLERTDSNQPQHF.

The rearrangement links TRBV7-9 to TRBJ1-1; D not resolved. V was shortened by 5 bases and J by 2 bases, with 12 bases between the two germline ends. Germline V gene data show CDR1 as SEHNR and CDR2 as FQNEAQ (reference sequence). The CDR3 totals 14 residues. This CDR3 is CASSRTQVNTEAFF. CDR3 sequence (DNA): TGTGCCAGCAGCCGAACTCAGGTCAACACTGAAGCTTTCTTT. Together with reference TRBV7-9 and TRBJ1-1, the CDR3 gives the full variable domain: DTGVSQNPRHKITKRGQNVTFRCDPISEHNRLYWYRQTLGQGPEFLTYFQNEAQLEKSRLLSDRFSAERPKGSFSTLEIQRTEQGDSAMYLCASSRTQVNTEAFFGQGTRLTVV.

V usage is TRBV6-6 and J usage is TRBJ2-5, with TRBD2 matching 8 bases. The DNA matches TRBJ2-7 better at its end, which makes the J call doubtful. This CDR3 is 15 amino acids long. CDR1 and CDR2 (germline): MNHNY, SVGAGI (reference sequence). In nucleotides, the CDR3 is TGTGCCAGCAGTTACCCTGCGGGAGGCCCCTACGAGCAGTACTTC. Its protein product is CASSYPAGGPYEQYF.

This chain uses TRBV29-1 with TRBJ1-1; D is undetermined. CDR1 and CDR2 from the germline V gene are SQVTM and ANQGSEA. There are 12 residues in the CDR3. The germline V and J ends were trimmed by 4 bases and 6 bases, with 12 bases remaining between them. CDR3 sequence (DNA): TGCAGCGTTGCGGCCGGTCCGGCTGAAGCTTTCTTT. Residues: CSVAAGPAEAFF.

The V and J genes are TRBV6-5 and TRBJ2-7; 8 bases are a match to TRBD1. The junction had 8 bases not matched to a gene; V was cut back by 6 bases and J by 1 base. The length of the CDR3 is 15 residues. CDR1 and CDR2 from the germline V gene are MNHEY and SVGAGI. CDR3 sequence (DNA): TGTGCCAGCAGAGACCAGGGGGCACGGTCCTACGAGCAGTACTTC. This sequence encodes CASRDQGARSYEQYF.

The CDR3 loop reads CASGDRGHDNEQFF. DNA of the CDR3: TGCGCCAGCGGGGACAGGGGGCATGACAATGAGCAGTTCTTC. The chain has TRBV10-2 and TRBJ2-1; 12 bases line up with TRBD1. The CDR3 is 14 residues long. Trimming took 8 bases from V and 5 from J; bases not matched to a gene: 4. Looked up from germline, CDR1 is WSHSY and CDR2 is SAAADI.

This clone was recorded once. V and J are TRBV5-1 and TRBJ2-3; TRBD2 matches at 10 bases. V lost 0 bases, J lost 0 bases, and 1 base stayed unmatched. This CDR3 region has 16 residues. The V gene's germline CDR1 is SGHRS and CDR2 YFSETQ. The chain's CDR3 is CASSLVLAGSTDTQYF. The CDR3 coding sequence is TGCGCCAGCAGCTTGGTACTAGCGGGGAGCACAGATACGCAGTATTTT.

Details on this clone: Within the sample, other DNA sequences also encode this same CDR3. The V call is TRBV5-1, the J call TRBJ1-1; D remains ambiguous. CDR1 SGHRS and CDR2 YFSETQ come from the germline V gene. The CDR3 contains 14 residues. Trimming stripped 4 bases from V and 0 bases from J, with 10 bases between. The CDR3 sequence is CASSPGGLNTEAFF. CDR3 DNA: TGCGCCAGCAGCCCCGGAGGGTTGAACACTGAAGCTTTCTTT.

This rearrangement joins TRBV18 to TRBJ1-3, with 9 bases fitting TRBD1. CDR3 length: 17 amino acids. V was pared by 2 bases and J by 0 bases, with 5 bases of the junction left unmatched. The germline CDR1 and CDR2 sequences are KGHSH and LQKENI. The CDR3 reads CASSPTGGSSSGNTIYF. The CDR3 bases are TGTGCCAGCTCACCAACAGGGGGCTCGAGCTCTGGAAACACCATATATTTT.

The chain employs TRBV25-1 and TRBJ1-1; D ambiguous. Per germline, CDR1 MGHDK and CDR2 SYGVNS. This CDR3 comprises 12 residues. The V and J ends lost 3 bases and 7 bases respectively, with 9 bases between them. DNA for the CDR3: TGTGCCAGCAGTGATGGAGCAGTTGAAGCTTTCTTT. Translation: CASSDGAVEAFF.

The J gene is TRBJ1-1, the V gene TRBV9; D unresolved. The V gene lost 4 bases and the J gene lost 11 bases, with 18 bases spanning the gap. The CDR3 covers 13 residues. CDR1 is SGDLS, CDR2 YYNGEE, per germline. The CDR3 loop is CASSLSTTTNAFF. Written as DNA, the CDR3 is TGTGCCAGCAGCCTATCAACAACAACCAACGCTTTCTTT.

The chain couples TRBV4-3 to TRBJ2-7; either TRBD1 or TRBD2 may supply D (6 bases each). V was pared by 4 bases and J by 3 bases, with 10 bases between. Germline-derived CDR1 and CDR2 are LGHNA and YSLEER. The length of the CDR3 is 13 residues. The CDR3 DNA sequence: TGCGCCAGCAGCCGCGGGACAAACTACGAGCAGTACTTC. Protein: CASSRGTNYEQYF.